The 7 T cell receptor beta chains reported below all come from one sample, sequenced in a study of CD8 T cells in Susac syndrome. With random hexamers, 0.5 to 1 ug RNA was reverse transcribed. TCRdb called the immunoSEQ multiplex PCR reads again in MiXCR, with one record for every CDR3 protein. The data show under 95,000 distinct CDR3 sequences, 95% seen once. Sequencing was done on a sample of CD8+ T cells from PBMCs. Receptor source: a human donor with Susac syndrome.

This sequence joins TRBV20-1 and TRBJ2-1, with D perhaps matching TRBD2 (7 bases). The CDR3 consists of 15 residues. Germline V gene lookup returns CDR1 DFQATT and CDR2 SNEGSKA (reference sequence). The V and J ends lost 7 bases and 0 bases respectively, with 16 bases between them. CDR3 sequence: CSGAGAVNSYNEQFF. CDR3 sequence (DNA): TGCAGTGGGGCGGGGGCGGTCAACTCCTACAATGAGCAGTTCTTC.

The chain uses TRBV29-1 and TRBJ2-7; D may match TRBD1 or TRBD2 (6 bases each). This CDR3 has 13 amino acids. V lost 7 bases and J 3 bases, leaving 16 bases between the germline ends. The germline V gene has CDR1 SQVTM and CDR2 ANQGSEA. Written as DNA, the CDR3 is TGCAGCGCAAGGGGGGAAGGCTACTACGAGCAGTACTTC. Translated, it gives CSARGEGYYEQYF.

The V call is TRBV3-1, the J call TRBJ2-1; D not certain. V shed 0 bases and J shed 9 bases, with 9 bases lying between them. CDR3 length: 13 amino acids. Germline CDR1 is LGHDT and CDR2 is YNNKEL (reference sequence). In nucleotides, the CDR3 is TGTGCCAGCAGCCAAGAGGACCTCCCTGAGCAGTTCTTC. Translating it yields CASSQEDLPEQFF.

This clonotype was recorded a few times. The chain has TRBV6-6 and TRBJ1-1, with D unclear. The CDR3 sequence is 11 residues long. Trimming pared 4 bases from V and 5 bases from J, leaving 5 bases between. The V gene's germline CDR1 is MNHNY and CDR2 SVGAGI (reference sequence). CDR3 region: CASSSGTEAFF. The DNA for the CDR3 is TGTGCCAGCAGTTCCGGGACTGAAGCTTTCTTT.

The chain joins TRBV27 to TRBJ2-5, with D possibly TRBD1 on 6 matching bases. With 1 base removed from V and 4 bases from J, the gap between germline ends came to 10 bases. The CDR3 contains 14 residues. The germline V gene encodes CDR1 MNHEY and CDR2 SMNVEV (reference sequence). Here the CDR3 DNA reads TGTGCCAGCAGTTTATTCTCAGGGGCAGAGACCCAGTACTTC. This codes for CASSLFSGAETQYF.

The J gene is TRBJ2-7, the V gene TRBV7-8; the match to TRBD2 covers 9 bases. Germline loops: CDR1 SGHVS, CDR2 FQNEAQ. CDR3 length: 16 amino acids. V gave up 5 bases and J gave up 4 bases; unmatched junction bases: 12. The CDR3, as DNA: TGTGCCAGCAGCCCTCAAGTAGCGGGAGAAGGTTACGAGCAGTACTTC. It translates to CASSPQVAGEGYEQYF.

The rearrangement links TRBV3-1 to TRBJ1-1; no clear D. V lost 0 bases, J lost 4 bases, and 15 bases lay in between. The germline gives CDR1 LGHDT, CDR2 YNNKEL (reference sequence). The CDR3 contains 16 residues. The CDR3 region is CASSQDQEVWGTEAFF. DNA for the CDR3: TGTGCCAGCAGCCAAGATCAGGAGGTGTGGGGCACTGAAGCTTTCTTT.